Below, one T cell receptor beta chain is given with its context. This sample stems from a study of graft-versus-host responses after intestinal transplantation. The CDR3 contains 13 residues. Germline loops: CDR1 SEHNR, CDR2 FQNEAQ (reference sequence). V lost 1 base, J lost 4 bases, and 7 bases lay in between. This table comes from immunoSEQ multiplex PCR, and its TCRdb copy is limited to in-frame clones, with some not included. The sample consists of some 45,000 clones, 90% to 95% of them appearing once. This chain joins TRBV7-9 and TRBJ1-1, with TRBD1 as a possible D gene (6 bases). The TCR comes from a human patient who received an intestinal transplant, so some T cells may come from the graft donor. The sample here was PBMCs, taken 524 days after transplant. The CDR3 DNA is TGTGCCAGCAGCTTAGGGGACATCACTGAAGCTTTCTTT. Translation: CASSLGDITEAFF.